The 31 T cell receptor beta chains below all came from one sample that was sequenced in a study of OX40 agonist ivuxolimab in advanced cancers. Using immunoSEQ multiplex PCR, the repertoire was profiled, and TCRdb retains in-frame clones only, with some absent. The data hold about 50,000 clones, with 82% observed a single time. Sequenced material: CD4+ or CD8+ T cells sorted from blood, taken in a trial of the OX40 agonist ivuxolimab. All receptors come from an adult with an advanced solid tumor such as melanoma, head and neck, liver or kidney cancer.

About this clone itself: The junction departs from germline at one end; a sequencing error may be responsible. The identical CDR3 is also encoded by other nucleotide sequences in the sample. V gene TRBV5-4 combines with J gene TRBJ2-2; D may be TRBD2 (5 bases). Germline V gives CDR1 SGHNT, CDR2 YYREEE (reference sequence). The CDR3 sequence is 14 residues long. This CDR3 is CASSFAPNTGELFF. The CDR3 nucleotides are TGTGCCAGCAGCTTCGCTCCGAACACCGGGGAACTGTTTTTT.

The rearrangement links TRBV19 to TRBJ1-4; D remains ambiguous. CDR1 LNHDA and CDR2 SQIVND come from the germline V gene (reference sequence). The CDR3 extends over 12 amino acids. Trimming removed 6 bases at V and 3 bases at J, with 5 bases between. The CDR3 DNA is TGTGCCAGTAGGCGCCCTAATGAAAAACTGTTTTTT. As protein: CASRRPNEKLFF.

V is TRBV6-1 and J is TRBJ1-5; D not certain. Trimming stripped 6 bases from V and 4 bases from J, with 10 bases between. This CDR3 has 13 amino acids. CDR1 is MNHNS, CDR2 SASEGT, per germline. This CDR3 is CASSPGYNQPQHF. CDR3 nucleotide sequence: TGTGCCAGCAGCCCCGGGTATAATCAGCCCCAGCATTTT.

The genes are TRBV6-5 and TRBJ1-6; the D gene is possibly TRBD1 (5 bases). CDR1 is MNHEY and CDR2 is SVGAGI in the germline V gene. V dropped 2 bases and J dropped 9 bases, with 11 bases sitting between them. The CDR3 totals 14 residues. CDR3 DNA: TGTGCCAGCAGTTACCTTCAGGGTACTTCACCCCTCCACTTT. This encodes CASSYLQGTSPLHF.

The rearrangement links TRBV4-1 to TRBJ2-1, with 12 nucleotides matching TRBD2. Germline CDR1 is MGHRA and CDR2 is YSYEKL. This CDR3 is built from 16 residues. Trimming took 1 base from V and 4 from J; bases not matched to a gene: 2. CDR3 DNA sequence: TGCGCCAGCAGCCAAGGAACTAGCGGGGGGTACAATGAGCAGTTCTTC. Translation: CASSQGTSGGYNEQFF.

The DNA for the CDR3 is TGTGCCAGCAGTACCTTGGACTATCAGGGAGGAGAGCAGTACTTC. Its protein product is CASSTLDYQGGEQYF. The chain links TRBV6-5 to TRBJ2-7; TRBD2 might be the D (6 bases). The CDR3 covers 15 residues. V lost 5 bases, J lost 7 bases, and 21 bases lay in between. CDR1 is MNHEY and CDR2 is SVGAGI in the germline V gene.

The V gene is TRBV30, the J gene TRBJ2-3; D possibly corresponds to TRBD1 (5 bases). This CDR3 region has 12 residues. Per the germline V gene, CDR1 is GTSNPN and CDR2 is SVGIG (reference sequence). The ends were cut back, 3 bases at V and 2 bases at J, with 6 bases in the middle. CDR3 sequence reads: CAWRGLTDTQYF. CDR3 DNA: TGTGCCTGGAGGGGGCTCACAGATACGCAGTATTTT.

This chain links TRBV2 with TRBJ1-2; 7 bases map to TRBD1. The V gene's germline CDR1 is SNHLY and CDR2 FYNNEI. This CDR3 is 14 amino acids long. V dropped 5 bases and J dropped 8; count of bases not matched to a gene: 11. This CDR3 is CASSPGPRGDGYTF. The CDR3 bases are TGTGCCAGCAGTCCCGGACCCAGGGGGGACGGCTACACCTTC.

In this sample, this clone turned up once. The chain couples TRBV9 to TRBJ2-6; D not resolved. CDR1 SGDLS and CDR2 YYNGEE come from the germline V gene. The CDR3 is 15 residues long. V was trimmed by 3 bases and J by 0 bases, leaving 7 bases between them. The CDR3 DNA is TGTGCCAGCAGCGCCCGGATCTCTGGGGCCAACGTCCTGACTTTC. Its translation: CASSARISGANVLTF.

The chain is built from TRBV19 and TRBJ2-2, with a tentative D call TRBD1 (5 bases). The CDR3 contains 15 residues. The V gene lost 6 bases and the J gene lost 3 bases, with 14 bases spanning the gap. Germline V lookup: CDR1 LNHDA, CDR2 SQIVND (reference sequence). The CDR3 sequence is CASRTRQRHTGELFF. CDR3 nucleotides: TGTGCCAGTAGGACCAGACAGAGACACACCGGGGAGCTGTTTTTT.

The chain employs TRBV4-2 and TRBJ1-4; TRBD1 matches 7 bases. The CDR3 is 16 amino acids. Germline V gene sequence: CDR1 LGHNA, CDR2 YNFKEQ. V trimming: 3 bases; J trimming: 2 bases; junction bases outside the gene matches: 6. The CDR3 here is CASSQAGGYTNEKLFF. CDR3 nucleotide sequence: TGTGCCAGCAGCCAGGCAGGGGGGTATACTAATGAAAAACTGTTTTTT.

The V gene is TRBV5-1, the J gene TRBJ1-2; weak D call: TRBD1 (6 bases). With 0 bases removed from V and 1 base from J, the gap between germline ends came to 16 bases. This CDR3 is 17 amino acids long. Germline V gene data show CDR1 as SGHRS and CDR2 as YFSETQ. This chain's CDR3 is CASSLGIRTAFNYGYTF. The CDR3 DNA is TGCGCCAGCAGCTTGGGAATTCGGACAGCCTTTAACTATGGCTACACCTTC.

V and J are TRBV9 and TRBJ1-2; D remains ambiguous. The V gene lost 0 bases and the J gene lost 5 bases, with 11 bases spanning the gap. This CDR3 is built from 14 residues. From germline, CDR1 is SGDLS and CDR2 YYNGEE. CDR3 sequence reads: CASSVDTTVYGYTF. The CDR3 DNA follows: TGTGCCAGCAGCGTAGACACAACCGTATATGGCTACACCTTC. The complete variable domain, with remaining parts taken from reference TRBV9 and TRBJ1-2, reads DSGVTQTPKHLITATGQRVTLRCSPRSGDLSVYWYQQSLDQGLQFLIQYYNGEERAKGNILERFSAQQFPDLHSELNLSSLELGDSALYFCASSVDTTVYGYTFGSGTRLTVV.

The chain carries TRBV4-1 and TRBJ1-1; D perhaps matches TRBD1 (5 bases). Trimming took 0 bases from V and 1 from J, leaving 12 bases between them. Germline assignment: CDR1 MGHRA and CDR2 YSYEKL. This CDR3 comprises 16 residues. The DNA for the CDR3 is TGCGCCAGCAGCCAAGAAGTCCACAGGCCGAACACTGAAGCTTTCTTT. It yields the protein CASSQEVHRPNTEAFF.

This clone has only a few counts. The gene calls are TRBV9 and TRBJ1-3; D might be TRBD1 (6 bases). The CDR3 spans 16 residues. Trimming took off 3 bases at V and 0 bases at J, with 13 bases between the two ends. Germline lookup yields CDR1 SGDLS and CDR2 YYNGEE. CDR3 nucleotides: TGTGCCAGCAGCGCCGACCCCAGGGGCTCTGGAAACACCATATATTTT. Translating gives CASSADPRGSGNTIYF.

By proportion, this clone is medium-sized (0.01 to 0.1%). One junction end does not reproduce the germline sequence, and a read error may be involved. The V and J genes are TRBV7-2 and TRBJ2-7, with D unresolved. The CDR3 runs 13 residues. Germline V gene lookup returns CDR1 SGHTA and CDR2 FQGNSA. CDR3 nucleotides: TGTGCCAGCAGCTTATGGCCCTCCGACGAGCAGTACTTC. It translates to CASSLWPSDEQYF.

This chain joins TRBV6-1 and TRBJ1-3, with 7 positions matching TRBD1. The CDR3 contains 17 residues. V shed 0 bases, J shed 1 base, and the junction held 6 bases outside the gene matches. The germline V gene encodes CDR1 MNHNS and CDR2 SASEGT. DNA for the CDR3: TGTGCCAGCAGTGAAGCAGCGTTGACAGGGTCTGGAAACACCATATATTTT. Its protein product is CASSEAALTGSGNTIYF.

A remark on this clone: Without the conserved terminal phenylalanine or tryptophan, this CDR3 likely stems from a read error. It is unclear where the CDR3 begins or ends on the DNA, so no DNA is shown, and the CDR3 is as TCRdb lists it. The chain recombines TRBV5-6 with TRBJ1-1; the table's D call, TRBD1, has no DNA check behind it. The CDR3 is made up of 11 amino acids, end residues included. The germline V gene has CDR1 SGHDT and CDR2 YYEEEE. The chain's CDR3 is CASSLFGQTFG.

CDR3 region: CASSEVRSEAFF. Here the CDR3 DNA reads TGTGCCAGCAGTGAAGTTCGGTCTGAAGCTTTCTTT. The gene calls are TRBV2 and TRBJ1-1; D is undetermined. The CDR3 spans 12 residues. Between the trimmed V and J ends, which lost 1 base and 6 bases, there was a span of 6 bases. CDR1 and CDR2 from the germline V gene are SNHLY and FYNNEI.

There are a few counts of this clone. Here the CDR3 reads CSVHLNTEAFF. Here the CDR3 DNA reads TGCAGCGTTCACCTAAACACTGAAGCTTTCTTT. V usage is TRBV29-1 and J usage is TRBJ1-1; D not resolved. The CDR3 loop spans 11 amino acids. Germline loops: CDR1 SQVTM, CDR2 ANQGSEA. V was pared by 5 bases and J by 2 bases, with 6 bases between.

This clone has only a few counts. The rearrangement links TRBV18 to TRBJ2-7; TRBD1 or TRBD2 may be the D gene (6 bases each). V dropped 6 bases and J dropped 7 bases, with 13 bases sitting between them. The CDR3 runs to 12 residues. Per germline, CDR1 KGHSH and CDR2 LQKENI. The CDR3: CASSPEGDEQYF. The CDR3 coding sequence is TGTGCCAGCTCCCCGGAGGGGGATGAGCAGTACTTC. Filled out from reference TRBV18 and TRBJ2-7, the complete variable domain reads NAGVMQNPRHLVRRRGQEARLRCSPMKGHSHVYWYRQLPEEGLKFMVYLQKENIIDESGMPKERFSAEFPKEGPSILRIQQVVRGDSAAYFCASSPEGDEQYFGPGTRLTVT.

The V call is TRBV19, the J call TRBJ1-6; D gene uncertain. Trimming left V 4 bases short and J 0 bases short, with 22 bases between. Germline V gene data show CDR1 as LNHDA and CDR2 as SQIVND (reference sequence). The CDR3 sequence is 20 residues long. CDR3 sequence: CASSRVRALRLNSYNSPLHF. Written as DNA, the CDR3 is TGTGCCAGTAGTAGGGTGAGGGCCCTACGCCTAAACTCCTATAATTCACCCCTCCACTTT.

V and J are TRBV30 and TRBJ1-5; D not certain. Looked up from germline, CDR1 is GTSNPN and CDR2 is SVGIG (reference sequence). V shed 2 bases and J shed 6 bases, with 8 bases lying between them. The CDR3 contains 12 residues. The DNA of the CDR3 is TGTGCCTGGAGTAGGGCGGGTCAGCCCCAGCATTTT. This encodes CAWSRAGQPQHF.

This clone was counted between two and nine times. The rearrangement joins TRBV4-2 to TRBJ2-3; D is perhaps TRBD1 (6 bases). The ends were cut back, 0 bases at V and 2 bases at J, with 15 bases in the middle. The CDR3 spans 17 residues. Germline V gene lookup returns CDR1 LGHNA and CDR2 YNFKEQ. CDR3 DNA: TGTGCCAGCAGCCAAGAGGGGCAGGGGATTTTCACAGATACGCAGTATTTT. Protein product: CASSQEGQGIFTDTQYF.

By frequency in the sample, this clone is medium-sized (0.01 to 0.1%). The rearrangement links TRBV5-4 to TRBJ1-6, with TRBD1 matching over 7 bases. The V and J ends lost 7 bases and 9 bases, in that order; junction bases with no gene match: 22. CDR3 length equals 18 residues. In germline, CDR1 is SGHNT, CDR2 YYREEE (reference sequence). This chain's CDR3 is CASSSQKGGGTVFSPLHF. The CDR3 DNA reads TGTGCCAGCTCTTCCCAAAAGGGTGGCGGGACAGTCTTTTCACCCCTCCACTTT.

The chain has TRBV19 and TRBJ2-7, with 12 bases matching TRBD1. With 6 bases clipped from V and 5 bases from J, the junction kept 5 bases outside the gene matches. CDR1 and CDR2 (germline): LNHDA, SQIVND (reference sequence). The CDR3 length is 14 residues. The CDR3 nucleotides read TGTGCCAGTAGCAGGGACAGGGGGCGCCACGAGCAGTACTTC. Protein product: CASSRDRGRHEQYF.

The chain couples TRBV6-5 to TRBJ2-5; no clear D. Germline CDR1 reads MNHEY; CDR2 reads SVGAGI. This CDR3 is 14 amino acids long. V lost 3 bases, J lost 2 bases, and 10 bases lay in between. This CDR3 reads CASSYWGNQETQYF. The CDR3, as DNA: TGTGCCAGCAGTTATTGGGGAAATCAAGAGACCCAGTACTTC.

The rearrangement links TRBV18 to TRBJ1-6; the match to TRBD1 covers 8 bases. The CDR3 is made up of 15 amino acids. Germline lookup yields CDR1 KGHSH and CDR2 LQKENI. Trimming cost V 3 bases and J 7 bases; bases outside gene matches: 5. The DNA of the CDR3 is TGTGCCAGCTCACCCCCGACAGGGGAGAATTCACCCCTCCACTTT. Protein sequence: CASSPPTGENSPLHF.

Here the CDR3 reads CASTPGDRDLAFF. DNA for the CDR3: TGTGCCAGCACCCCAGGTGACAGGGATCTAGCTTTCTTT. The V call is TRBV2, the J call TRBJ1-1, with 7 bases fitting TRBD1. The CDR3 sequence is 13 residues long. V gave up 7 bases and J gave up 10 bases; unmatched junction bases: 12. Per germline, CDR1 SNHLY and CDR2 FYNNEI.

This chain uses TRBV11-2 with TRBJ1-1; maybe TRBD1 (6 bases). CDR1 SGHAT and CDR2 FQNNGV come from the germline V gene. The CDR3 spans 13 residues. Trimming left V 11 bases short and J 3 bases short, with 16 bases between. DNA of the CDR3: TGTGCCTCGCGGCTGGGGGCGGACACTGAAGCTTTCTTT. It translates to CASRLGADTEAFF.

J is TRBJ1-1 and V is TRBV5-6; possibly TRBD1 for D (6 bases). This CDR3 is built from 15 residues. Germline loops: CDR1 SGHDT, CDR2 YYEEEE. The ends were cut back, 4 bases at V and 4 bases at J, with 17 bases in the middle. The chain's CDR3 is CASSVYRELTTEAFF. The CDR3 nucleotides are TGTGCCAGCAGCGTGTACAGGGAGTTGACCACTGAAGCTTTCTTT.